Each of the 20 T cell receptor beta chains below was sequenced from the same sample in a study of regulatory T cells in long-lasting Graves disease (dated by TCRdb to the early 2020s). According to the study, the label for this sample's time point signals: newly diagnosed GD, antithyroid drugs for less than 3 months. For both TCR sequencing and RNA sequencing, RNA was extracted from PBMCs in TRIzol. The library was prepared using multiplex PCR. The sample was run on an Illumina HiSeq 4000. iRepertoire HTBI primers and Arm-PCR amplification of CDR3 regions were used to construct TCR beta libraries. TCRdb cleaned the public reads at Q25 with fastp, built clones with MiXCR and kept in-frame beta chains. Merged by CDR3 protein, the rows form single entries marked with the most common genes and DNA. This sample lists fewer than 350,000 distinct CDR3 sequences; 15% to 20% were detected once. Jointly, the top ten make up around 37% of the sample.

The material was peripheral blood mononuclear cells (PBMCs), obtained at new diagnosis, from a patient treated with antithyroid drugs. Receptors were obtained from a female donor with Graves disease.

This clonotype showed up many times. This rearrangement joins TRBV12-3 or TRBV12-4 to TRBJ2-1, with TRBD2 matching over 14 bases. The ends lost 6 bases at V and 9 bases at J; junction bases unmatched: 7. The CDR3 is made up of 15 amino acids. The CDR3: CASRPGTSGRSEQFF. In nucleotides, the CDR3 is TGTGCCAGCAGGCCAGGGACTAGCGGGAGAAGTGAGCAGTTCTTC.

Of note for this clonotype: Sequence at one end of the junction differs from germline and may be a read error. The CDR3 region is CASTRDNIQYF. DNA for the CDR3: TGTGCCAGCACTCGCGACAACATTCAGTACTTC. The chain combines TRBV5-1 with TRBJ2-4; unclear D gene. This CDR3 has 11 residues. Germline V gives CDR1 SGHRS, CDR2 YFSETQ.

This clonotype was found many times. CDR3: CASGPLEGYSYNEQFF. The DNA of the CDR3 is TGTGCTAGTGGGCCCTTGGAGGGATACTCCTACAATGAGCAGTTCTTC. The chain employs TRBV12-5 and TRBJ2-1; a possible D gene is TRBD2 (6 bases). Germline V gene sequence: CDR1 LGHNT, CDR2 FRNRAP. V gave up 6 bases and J gave up 0 bases, with 15 bases separating them. The CDR3 extends over 16 amino acids.

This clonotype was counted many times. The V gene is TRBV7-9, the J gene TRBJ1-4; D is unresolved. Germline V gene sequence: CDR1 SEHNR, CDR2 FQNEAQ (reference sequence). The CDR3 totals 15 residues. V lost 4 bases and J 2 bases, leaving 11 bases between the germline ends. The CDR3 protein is CASSSYTRTNEKLFF. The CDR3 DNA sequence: TGTGCCAGCAGCTCCTATACACGGACTAATGAAAAACTGTTTTTT.

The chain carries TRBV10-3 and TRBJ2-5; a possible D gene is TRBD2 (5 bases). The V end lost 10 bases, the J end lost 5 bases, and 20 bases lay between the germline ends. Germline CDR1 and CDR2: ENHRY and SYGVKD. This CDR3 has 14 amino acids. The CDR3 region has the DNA TGTGCCAGCAAAACGGAGGATTCTGACGAGACCCAGTACTTC. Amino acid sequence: CASKTEDSDETQYF.

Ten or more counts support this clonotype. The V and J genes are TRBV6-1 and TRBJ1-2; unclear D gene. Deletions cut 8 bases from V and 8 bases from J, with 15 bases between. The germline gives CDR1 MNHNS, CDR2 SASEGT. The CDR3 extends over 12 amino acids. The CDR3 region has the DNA TGTGCCAGCTCCCGTTTGGGGTACGGCTACACCTTC. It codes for CASSRLGYGYTF.

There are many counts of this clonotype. CDR3 amino acids: CASSLSHQGGTEAFF. CDR3 coding DNA: TGTGCCAGCAGCTTAAGTCATCAAGGAGGGACTGAAGCTTTCTTT. V is TRBV5-8 and J is TRBJ1-1, with D uncertain. V lost 2 bases and J 5 bases, leaving 16 bases between the germline ends. CDR1 is SGHTS and CDR2 is YDEGEE in the germline V gene. The CDR3 has 15 amino acids.

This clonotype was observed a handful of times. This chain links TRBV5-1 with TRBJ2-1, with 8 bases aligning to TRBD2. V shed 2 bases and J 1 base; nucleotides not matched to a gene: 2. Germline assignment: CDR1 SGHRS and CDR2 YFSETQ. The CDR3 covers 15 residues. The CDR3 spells CASSFGGGSYNEQFF. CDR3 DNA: TGCGCCAGCAGCTTCGGGGGGGGATCCTACAATGAGCAGTTCTTC.

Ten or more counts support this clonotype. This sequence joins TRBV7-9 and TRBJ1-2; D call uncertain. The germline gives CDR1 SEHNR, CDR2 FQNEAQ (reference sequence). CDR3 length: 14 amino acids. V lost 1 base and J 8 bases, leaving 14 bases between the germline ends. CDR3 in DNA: TGTGCCAGCAGCTTAGGGGATTATCTCTGGGGCTACACCTTC. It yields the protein CASSLGDYLWGYTF.

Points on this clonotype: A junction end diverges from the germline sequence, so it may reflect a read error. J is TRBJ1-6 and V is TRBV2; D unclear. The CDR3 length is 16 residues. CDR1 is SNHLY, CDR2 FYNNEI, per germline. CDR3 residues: CASIEQRHTYNSPLHF. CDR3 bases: TGTGCCAGCATTGAACAGAGACACACCTATAATTCACCCCTCCACTTT.

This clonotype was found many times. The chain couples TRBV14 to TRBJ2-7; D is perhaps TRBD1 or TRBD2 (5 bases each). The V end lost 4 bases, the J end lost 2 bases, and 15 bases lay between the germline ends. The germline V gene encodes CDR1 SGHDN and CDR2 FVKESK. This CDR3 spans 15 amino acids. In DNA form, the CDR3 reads TGTGCCAGCAGCCCGAACTCGGGACGGACCTACGAGCAGTACTTC. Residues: CASSPNSGRTYEQYF.

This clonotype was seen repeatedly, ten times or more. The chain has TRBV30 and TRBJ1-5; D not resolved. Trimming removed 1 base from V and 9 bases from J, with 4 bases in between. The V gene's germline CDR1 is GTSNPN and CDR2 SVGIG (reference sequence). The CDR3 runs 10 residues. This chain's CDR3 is CAWSERPQHF. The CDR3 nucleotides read TGTGCCTGGAGTGAGCGGCCCCAGCATTTT.

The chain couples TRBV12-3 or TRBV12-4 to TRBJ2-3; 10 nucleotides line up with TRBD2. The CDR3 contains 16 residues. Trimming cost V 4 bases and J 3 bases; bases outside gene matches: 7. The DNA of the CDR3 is TGTGCCAGCAGTTCCCAAGCGGGGGGGGGAACAGATACGCAGTATTTT. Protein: CASSSQAGGGTDTQYF.

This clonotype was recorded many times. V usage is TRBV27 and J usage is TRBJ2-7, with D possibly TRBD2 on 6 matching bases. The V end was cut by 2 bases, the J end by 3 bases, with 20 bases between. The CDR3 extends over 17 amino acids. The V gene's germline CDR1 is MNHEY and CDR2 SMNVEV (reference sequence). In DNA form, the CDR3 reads TGTGCCAGCAGTTTACCCGCCCCCCGGGACTCCCACTACGAGCAGTACTTC. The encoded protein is CASSLPAPRDSHYEQYF.

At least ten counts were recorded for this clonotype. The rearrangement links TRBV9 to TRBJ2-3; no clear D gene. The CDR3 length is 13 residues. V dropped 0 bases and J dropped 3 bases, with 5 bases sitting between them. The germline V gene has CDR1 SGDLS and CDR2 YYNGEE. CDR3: CASSVGQTDTQYF. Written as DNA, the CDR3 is TGTGCCAGCAGCGTAGGGCAGACAGATACGCAGTATTTT.

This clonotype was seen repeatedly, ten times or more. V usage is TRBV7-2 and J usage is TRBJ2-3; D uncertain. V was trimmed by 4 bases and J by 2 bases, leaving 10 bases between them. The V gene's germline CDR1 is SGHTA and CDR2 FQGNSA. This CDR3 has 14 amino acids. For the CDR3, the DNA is TGTGCCAGCAGCTCCTCCCCGAACACAGATACGCAGTATTTT. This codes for CASSSSPNTDTQYF. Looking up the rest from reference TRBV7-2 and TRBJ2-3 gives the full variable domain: GAGVSQSPSNKVTEKGKDVELRCDPISGHTALYWYRQSLGQGLEFLIYFQGNSAPDKSGLPSDRFSAERTGGSVSTLTIQRTQQEDSAVYLCASSSSPNTDTQYFGPGTRLTVL.

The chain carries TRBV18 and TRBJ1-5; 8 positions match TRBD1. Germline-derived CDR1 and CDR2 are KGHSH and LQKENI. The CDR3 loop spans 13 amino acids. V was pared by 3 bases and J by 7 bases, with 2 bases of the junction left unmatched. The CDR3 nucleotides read TGTGCCAGCTCACCGGACAGGGCCCAGCCCCAGCATTTT. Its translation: CASSPDRAQPQHF.

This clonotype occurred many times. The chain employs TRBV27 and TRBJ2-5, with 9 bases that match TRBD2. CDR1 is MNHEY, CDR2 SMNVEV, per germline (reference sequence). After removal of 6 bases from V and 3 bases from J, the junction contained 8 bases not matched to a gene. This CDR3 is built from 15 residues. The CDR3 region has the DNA TGTGCCAGCAGCGACCACCCTAGCGGGAAAGAGACCCAGTACTTC. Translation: CASSDHPSGKETQYF.

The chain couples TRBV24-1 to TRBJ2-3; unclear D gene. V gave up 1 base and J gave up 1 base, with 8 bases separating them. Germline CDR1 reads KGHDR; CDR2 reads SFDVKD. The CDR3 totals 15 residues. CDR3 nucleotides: TGTGCCACCAGTGATTTTGATTCGGGCACAGATACGCAGTATTTT. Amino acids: CATSDFDSGTDTQYF.

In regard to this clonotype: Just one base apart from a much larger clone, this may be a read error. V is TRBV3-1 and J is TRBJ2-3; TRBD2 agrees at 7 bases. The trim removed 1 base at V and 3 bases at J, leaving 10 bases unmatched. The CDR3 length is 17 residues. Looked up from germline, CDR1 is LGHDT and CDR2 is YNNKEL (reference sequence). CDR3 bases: TGTGCCAGCAGCCAAGGTCCGGGGCGGGAGATTACAGATACGCAGTATTTT. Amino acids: CASSQGPGREITDTQYF.